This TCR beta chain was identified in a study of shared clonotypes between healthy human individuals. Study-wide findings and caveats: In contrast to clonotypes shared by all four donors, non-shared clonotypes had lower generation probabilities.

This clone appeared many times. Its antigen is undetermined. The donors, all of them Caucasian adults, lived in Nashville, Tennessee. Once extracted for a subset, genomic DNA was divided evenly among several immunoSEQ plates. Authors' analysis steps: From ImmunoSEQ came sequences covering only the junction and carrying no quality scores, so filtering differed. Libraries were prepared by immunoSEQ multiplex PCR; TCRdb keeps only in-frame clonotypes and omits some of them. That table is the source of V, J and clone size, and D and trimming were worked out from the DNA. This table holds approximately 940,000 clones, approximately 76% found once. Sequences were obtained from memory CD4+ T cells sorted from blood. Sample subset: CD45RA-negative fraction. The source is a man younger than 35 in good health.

CDR3 sequence: CASSLASVETQYF. CDR3 DNA: TGCGCCAGCAGCTTGGCTAGCGTCGAGACCCAGTACTTC. This chain connects TRBV5-1 to TRBJ2-5; D is possibly TRBD2 (6 bases). CDR3 length equals 13 residues. The germline CDR1 and CDR2 sequences are SGHRS and YFSETQ. V was trimmed by 0 bases and J by 5 bases, leaving 8 bases between them.